The entry below describes one T cell receptor (beta chain). Its antigen is undetermined. Scientists made TCR beta libraries using quantitative 5'-RACE with molecular barcodes. One entry per CDR3 protein results from TCRdb running MiXCR on the 5' RACE reads. The table lists just over 150,000 distinct CDR3 sequences, roughly 18% of them singletons. The germline gives CDR1 KGHDR, CDR2 SFDVKD. The CDR3 contains 15 residues. V shed 0 bases and J shed 3 bases, with 8 bases lying between them. This entry is derived from a study of CD8 T cells in ankylosing spondylitis. Whole-study findings and limits: The clones that were linked to disease were reported to be significantly enriched in matched synovial fluid samples from ankylosing spondylitis patients. Earlier work had already found some motif variants in reactive arthritis synovial fluid and blood. A TCR beta motif made of several highly homologous variants seemed typical of ankylosing spondylitis blood.

The clonotype was recovered from a male donor with ankylosing spondylitis or in good health (not recorded which). V and J are TRBV24-1 and TRBJ2-1, with D possibly being TRBD1 (5 bases). Sequenced sample: blood, either unsorted or a sorted T cell fraction (not recorded which). CDR3 DNA: TGTGCCACCAGTGATTTGAACAGGTTCTACAATGAGCAGTTCTTC. Protein product: CATSDLNRFYNEQFF.